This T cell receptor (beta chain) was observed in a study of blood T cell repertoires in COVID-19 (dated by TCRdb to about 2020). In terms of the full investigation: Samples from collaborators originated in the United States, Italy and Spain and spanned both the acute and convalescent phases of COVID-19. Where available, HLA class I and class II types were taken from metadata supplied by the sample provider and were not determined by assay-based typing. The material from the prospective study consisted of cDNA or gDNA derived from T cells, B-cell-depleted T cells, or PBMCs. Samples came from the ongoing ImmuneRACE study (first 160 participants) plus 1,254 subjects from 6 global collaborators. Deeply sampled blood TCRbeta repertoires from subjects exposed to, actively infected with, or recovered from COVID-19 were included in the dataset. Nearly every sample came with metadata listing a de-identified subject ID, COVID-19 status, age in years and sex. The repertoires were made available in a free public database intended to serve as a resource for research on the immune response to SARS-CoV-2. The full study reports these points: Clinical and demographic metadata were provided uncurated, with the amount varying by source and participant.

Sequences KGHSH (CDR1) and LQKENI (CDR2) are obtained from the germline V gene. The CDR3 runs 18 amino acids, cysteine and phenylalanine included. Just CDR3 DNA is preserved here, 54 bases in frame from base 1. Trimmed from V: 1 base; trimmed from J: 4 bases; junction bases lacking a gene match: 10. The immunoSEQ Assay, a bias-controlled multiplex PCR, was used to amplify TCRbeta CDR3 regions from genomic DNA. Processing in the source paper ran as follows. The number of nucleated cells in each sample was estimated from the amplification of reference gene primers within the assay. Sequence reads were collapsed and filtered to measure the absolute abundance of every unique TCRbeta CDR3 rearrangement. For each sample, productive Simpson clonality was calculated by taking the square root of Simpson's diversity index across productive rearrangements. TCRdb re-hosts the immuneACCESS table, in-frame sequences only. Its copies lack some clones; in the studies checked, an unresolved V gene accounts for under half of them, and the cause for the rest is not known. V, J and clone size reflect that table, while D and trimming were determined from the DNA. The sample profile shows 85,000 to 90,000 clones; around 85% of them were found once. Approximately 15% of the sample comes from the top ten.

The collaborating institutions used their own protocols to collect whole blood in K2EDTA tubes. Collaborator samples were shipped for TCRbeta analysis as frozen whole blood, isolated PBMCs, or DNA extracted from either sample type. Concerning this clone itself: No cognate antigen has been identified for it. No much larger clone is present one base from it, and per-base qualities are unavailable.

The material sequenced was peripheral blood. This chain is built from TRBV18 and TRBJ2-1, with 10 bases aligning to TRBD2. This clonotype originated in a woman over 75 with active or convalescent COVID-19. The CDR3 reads CASSPLTPSGGGYNEQFF. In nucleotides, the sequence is TGTGCCAGCTCACCACTGACACCAAGCGGGGGGGGTTACAATGAGCAGTTCTTC. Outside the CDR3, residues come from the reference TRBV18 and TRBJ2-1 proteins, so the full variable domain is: NAGVMQNPRHLVRRRGQEARLRCSPMKGHSHVYWYRQLPEEGLKFMVYLQKENIIDESGMPKERFSAEFPKEGPSILRIQQVVRGDSAAYFCASSPLTPSGGGYNEQFFGPGTRLTVL.